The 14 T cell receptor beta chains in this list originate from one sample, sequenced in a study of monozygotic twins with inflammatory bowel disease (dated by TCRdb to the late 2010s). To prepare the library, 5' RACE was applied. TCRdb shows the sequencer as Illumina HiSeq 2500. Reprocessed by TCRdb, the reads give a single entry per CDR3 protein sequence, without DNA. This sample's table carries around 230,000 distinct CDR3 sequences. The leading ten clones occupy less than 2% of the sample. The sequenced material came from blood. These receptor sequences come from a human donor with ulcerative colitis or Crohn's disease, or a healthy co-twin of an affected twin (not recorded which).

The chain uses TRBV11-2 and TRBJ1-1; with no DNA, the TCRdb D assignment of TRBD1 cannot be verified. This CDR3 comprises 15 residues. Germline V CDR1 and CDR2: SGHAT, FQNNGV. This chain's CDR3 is CASSFTGTVNTEAFF.

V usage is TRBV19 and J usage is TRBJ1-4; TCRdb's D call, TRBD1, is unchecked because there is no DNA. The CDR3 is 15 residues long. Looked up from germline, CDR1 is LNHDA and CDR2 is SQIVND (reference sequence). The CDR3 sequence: CASRDRGQSNEKLFF.

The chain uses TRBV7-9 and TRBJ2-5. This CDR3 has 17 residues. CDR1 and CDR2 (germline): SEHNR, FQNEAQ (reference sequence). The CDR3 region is CASSLASTIALGETQYF.

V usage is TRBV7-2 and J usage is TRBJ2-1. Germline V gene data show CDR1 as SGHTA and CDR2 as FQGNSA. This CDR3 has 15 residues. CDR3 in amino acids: CASSVTAGSYNEQFF.

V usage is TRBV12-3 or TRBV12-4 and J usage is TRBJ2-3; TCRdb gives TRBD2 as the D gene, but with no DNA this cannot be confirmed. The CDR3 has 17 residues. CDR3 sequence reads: CASSLRLAGASTDTQYF.

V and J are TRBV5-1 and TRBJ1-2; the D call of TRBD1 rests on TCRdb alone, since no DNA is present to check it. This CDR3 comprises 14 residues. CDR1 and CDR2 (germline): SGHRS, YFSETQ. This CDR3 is CASSLQGSNYGYTF.

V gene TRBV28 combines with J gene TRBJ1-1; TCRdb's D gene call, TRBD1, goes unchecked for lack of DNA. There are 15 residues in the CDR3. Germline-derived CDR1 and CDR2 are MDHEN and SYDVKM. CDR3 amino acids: CASSPPGGFWTEAFF. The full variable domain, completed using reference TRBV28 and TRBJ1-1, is DVKVTQSSRYLVKRTGEKVFLECVQDMDHENMFWYRQDPGLGLRLIYFSYDVKMKEKGDIPEGYSVSREKKERFSLILESASTNQTSMYLCASSPPGGFWTEAFFGQGTRLTVV.

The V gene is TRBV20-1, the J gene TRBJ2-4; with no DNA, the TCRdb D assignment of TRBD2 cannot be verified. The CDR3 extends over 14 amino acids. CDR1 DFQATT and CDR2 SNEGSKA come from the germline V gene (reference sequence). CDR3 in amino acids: CSATGTLGENIQYF.

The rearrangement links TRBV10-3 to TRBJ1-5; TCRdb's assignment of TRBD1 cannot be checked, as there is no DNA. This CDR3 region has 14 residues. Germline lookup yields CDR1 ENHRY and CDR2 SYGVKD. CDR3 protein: CAISGGWDGQPQHF.

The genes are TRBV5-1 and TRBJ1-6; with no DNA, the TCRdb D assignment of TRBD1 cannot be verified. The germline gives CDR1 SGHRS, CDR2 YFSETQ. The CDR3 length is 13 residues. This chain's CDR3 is CASRQGLGSPLHF.

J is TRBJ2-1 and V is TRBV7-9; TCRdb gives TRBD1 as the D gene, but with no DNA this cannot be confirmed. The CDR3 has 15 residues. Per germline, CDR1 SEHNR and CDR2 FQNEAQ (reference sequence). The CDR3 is CASILQVRGGGEQFF.

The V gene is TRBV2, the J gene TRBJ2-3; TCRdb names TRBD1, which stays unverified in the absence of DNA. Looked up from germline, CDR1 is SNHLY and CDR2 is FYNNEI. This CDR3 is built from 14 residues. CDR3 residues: CASSSRDTTDTQYF.

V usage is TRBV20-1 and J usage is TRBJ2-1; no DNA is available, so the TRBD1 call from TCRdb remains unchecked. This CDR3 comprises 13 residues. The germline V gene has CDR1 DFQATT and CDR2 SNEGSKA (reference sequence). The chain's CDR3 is CSASRRGQNEQFF.

CDR3 sequence: CASSEEGQGAGGYTF. The chain employs TRBV2 and TRBJ1-2; TCRdb designates TRBD1, a call that cannot be tested without DNA. Per germline, CDR1 SNHLY and CDR2 FYNNEI. This CDR3 is built from 15 residues.